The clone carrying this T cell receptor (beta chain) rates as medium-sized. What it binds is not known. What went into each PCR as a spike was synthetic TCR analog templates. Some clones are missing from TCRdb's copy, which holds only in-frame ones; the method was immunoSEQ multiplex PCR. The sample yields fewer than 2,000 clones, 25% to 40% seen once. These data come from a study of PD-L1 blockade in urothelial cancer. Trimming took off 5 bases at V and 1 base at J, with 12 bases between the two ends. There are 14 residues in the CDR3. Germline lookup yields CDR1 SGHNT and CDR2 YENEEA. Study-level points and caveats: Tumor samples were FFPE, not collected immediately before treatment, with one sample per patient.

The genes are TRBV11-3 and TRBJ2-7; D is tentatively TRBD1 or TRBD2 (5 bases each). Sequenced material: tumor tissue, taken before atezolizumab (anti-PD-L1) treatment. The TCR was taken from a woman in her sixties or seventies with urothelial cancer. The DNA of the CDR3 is TGTGCCAGCAGCCCCGGGACCGATTCCTACGAGCAGTACTTC. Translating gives CASSPGTDSYEQYF.